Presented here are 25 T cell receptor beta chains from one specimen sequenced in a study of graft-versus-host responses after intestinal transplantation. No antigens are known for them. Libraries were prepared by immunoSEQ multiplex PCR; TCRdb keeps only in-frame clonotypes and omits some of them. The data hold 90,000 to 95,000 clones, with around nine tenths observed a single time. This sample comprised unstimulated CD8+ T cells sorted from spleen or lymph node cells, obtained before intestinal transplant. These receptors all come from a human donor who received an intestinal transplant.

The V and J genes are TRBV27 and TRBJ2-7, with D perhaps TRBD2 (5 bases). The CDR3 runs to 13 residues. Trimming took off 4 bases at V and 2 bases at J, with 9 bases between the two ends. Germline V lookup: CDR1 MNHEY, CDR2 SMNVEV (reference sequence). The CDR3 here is CASSSGLTYEQYF. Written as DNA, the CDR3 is TGTGCCAGCAGTTCTGGACTTACCTACGAGCAGTACTTC.

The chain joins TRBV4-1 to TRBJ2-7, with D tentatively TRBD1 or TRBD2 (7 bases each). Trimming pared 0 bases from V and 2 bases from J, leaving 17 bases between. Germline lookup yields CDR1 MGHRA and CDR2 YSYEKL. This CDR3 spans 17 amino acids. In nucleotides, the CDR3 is TGCGCCAGCAGCCAAGATAAGGGGGCTAGCGGAACCTACGAGCAGTACTTC. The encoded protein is CASSQDKGASGTYEQYF.

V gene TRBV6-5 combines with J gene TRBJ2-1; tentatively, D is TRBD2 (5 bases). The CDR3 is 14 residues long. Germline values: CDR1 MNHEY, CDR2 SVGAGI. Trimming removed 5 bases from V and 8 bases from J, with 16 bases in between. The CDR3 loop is CASSLMDSTDEQFF. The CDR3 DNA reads TGTGCCAGCAGTCTCATGGACTCTACGGATGAGCAGTTCTTC.

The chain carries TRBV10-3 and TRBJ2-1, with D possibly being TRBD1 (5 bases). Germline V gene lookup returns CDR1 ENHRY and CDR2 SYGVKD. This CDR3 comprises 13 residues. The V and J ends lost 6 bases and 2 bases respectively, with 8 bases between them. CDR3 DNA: TGTGCCATCAGGGCAGGGACCTACAATGAGCAGTTCTTC. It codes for CAIRAGTYNEQFF.

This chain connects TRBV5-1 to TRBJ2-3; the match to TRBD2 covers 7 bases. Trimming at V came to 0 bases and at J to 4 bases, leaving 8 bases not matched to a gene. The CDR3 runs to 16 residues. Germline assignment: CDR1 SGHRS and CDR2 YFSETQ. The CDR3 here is CASSLGSRGRADTQYF. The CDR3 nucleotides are TGCGCCAGCAGCTTGGGATCGCGGGGGAGGGCAGATACGCAGTATTTT. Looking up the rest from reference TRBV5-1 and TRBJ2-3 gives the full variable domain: KAGVTQTPRYLIKTRGQQVTLSCSPISGHRSVSWYQQTPGQGLQFLFEYFSETQRNKGNFPGRFSGRQFSNSRSEMNVSTLELGDSALYLCASSLGSRGRADTQYFGPGTRLTVL.

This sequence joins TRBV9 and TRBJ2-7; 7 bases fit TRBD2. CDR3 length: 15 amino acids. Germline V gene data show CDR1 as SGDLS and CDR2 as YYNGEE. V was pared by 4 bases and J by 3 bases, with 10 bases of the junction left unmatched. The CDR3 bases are TGTGCCAGCAGCTCAGCCTCCGGGACTAACTACGAGCAGTACTTC. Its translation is CASSSASGTNYEQYF.

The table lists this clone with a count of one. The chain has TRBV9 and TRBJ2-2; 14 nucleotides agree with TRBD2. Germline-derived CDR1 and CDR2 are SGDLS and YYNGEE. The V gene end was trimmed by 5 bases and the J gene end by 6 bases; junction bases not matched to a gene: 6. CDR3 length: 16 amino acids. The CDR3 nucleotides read TGTGCCAGCAGTGATCCGGGACTAGCGGGAGCCGGGGAGCTGTTTTTT. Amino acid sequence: CASSDPGLAGAGELFF.

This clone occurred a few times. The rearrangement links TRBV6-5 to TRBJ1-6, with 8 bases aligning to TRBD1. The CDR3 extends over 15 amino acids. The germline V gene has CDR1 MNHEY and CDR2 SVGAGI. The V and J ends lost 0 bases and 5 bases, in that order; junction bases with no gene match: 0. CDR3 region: CASSYSTGDNSPLHF. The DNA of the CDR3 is TGTGCCAGCAGTTACTCGACAGGGGATAATTCACCCCTCCACTTT.

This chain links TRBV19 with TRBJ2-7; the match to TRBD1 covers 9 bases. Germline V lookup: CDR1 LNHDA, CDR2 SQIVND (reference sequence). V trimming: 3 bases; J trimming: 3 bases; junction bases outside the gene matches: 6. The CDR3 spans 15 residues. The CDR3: CASSIARTGVYEQYF. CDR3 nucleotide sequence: TGTGCCAGTAGTATCGCAAGGACAGGGGTCTACGAGCAGTACTTC. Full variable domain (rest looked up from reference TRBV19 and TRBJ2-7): DGGITQSPKYLFRKEGQNVTLSCEQNLNHDAMYWYRQDPGQGLRLIYYSQIVNDFQKGDIAEGYSVSREKKESFPLTVTSAQKNPTAFYLCASSIARTGVYEQYFGPGTRLTVT.

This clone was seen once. This CDR3 is CASSWGHSGNTIYF. CDR3 DNA sequence: TGTGCCAGCAGTTGGGGACACTCTGGAAACACCATATATTTT. This chain links TRBV28 with TRBJ1-3, with D tentatively TRBD1 (6 bases). There are 14 residues in the CDR3. Trimming left V 4 bases short and J 0 bases short, with 7 bases between. Germline CDR1 reads MDHEN; CDR2 reads SYDVKM.

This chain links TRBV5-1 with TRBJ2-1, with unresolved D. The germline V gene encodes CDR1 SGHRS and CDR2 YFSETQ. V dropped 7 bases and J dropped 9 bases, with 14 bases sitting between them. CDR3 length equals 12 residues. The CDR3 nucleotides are TGCGCCAGCTCCTACACGGAAATTGAGCAGTTCTTC. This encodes CASSYTEIEQFF.

DNA of the CDR3: TGTGCCAGCTCACCGGCGGGTTCCTACAATGAGCAGTTCTTC. It encodes CASSPAGSYNEQFF. The rearrangement uses TRBV18 and TRBJ2-1, with D tentatively TRBD2 (5 bases). This CDR3 has 14 amino acids. With 3 bases removed from V and 1 base from J, the gap between germline ends came to 7 bases. CDR1 KGHSH and CDR2 LQKENI come from the germline V gene.

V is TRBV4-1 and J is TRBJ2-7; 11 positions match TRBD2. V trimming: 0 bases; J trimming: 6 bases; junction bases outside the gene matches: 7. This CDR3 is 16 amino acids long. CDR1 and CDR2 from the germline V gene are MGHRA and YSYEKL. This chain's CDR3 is CASSQDYSLAGGEQYF. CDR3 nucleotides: TGCGCCAGCAGCCAAGATTATAGCCTAGCGGGAGGCGAGCAGTACTTC.

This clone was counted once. The CDR3 DNA reads as TGTGCCAGCAGTCTGAGCGGGACCTCCTACGAGCAGTACTTC. It encodes CASSLSGTSYEQYF. J is TRBJ2-7 and V is TRBV27; TRBD2 aligns across 7 bases. The CDR3 totals 14 residues. Germline lookup yields CDR1 MNHEY and CDR2 SMNVEV (reference sequence). With 5 bases clipped from V and 0 bases from J, the junction kept 4 bases outside the gene matches.

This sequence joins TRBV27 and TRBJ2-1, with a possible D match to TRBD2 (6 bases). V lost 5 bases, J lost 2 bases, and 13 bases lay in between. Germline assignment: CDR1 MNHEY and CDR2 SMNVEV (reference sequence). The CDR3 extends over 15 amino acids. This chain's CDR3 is CASSGLSGPYNEQFF. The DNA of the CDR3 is TGTGCCAGCAGTGGCCTTAGCGGACCCTACAATGAGCAGTTCTTC.

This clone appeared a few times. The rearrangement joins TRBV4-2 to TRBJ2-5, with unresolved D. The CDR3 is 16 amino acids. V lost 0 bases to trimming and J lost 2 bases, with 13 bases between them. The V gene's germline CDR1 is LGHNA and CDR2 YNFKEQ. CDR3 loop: CASSQEDWTLQETQYF. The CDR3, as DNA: TGTGCCAGCAGCCAAGAAGACTGGACGCTTCAAGAGACCCAGTACTTC.

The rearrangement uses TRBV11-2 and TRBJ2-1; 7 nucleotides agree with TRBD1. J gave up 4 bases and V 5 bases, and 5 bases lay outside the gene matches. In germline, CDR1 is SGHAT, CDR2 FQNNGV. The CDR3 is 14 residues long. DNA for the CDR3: TGTGCCAGCAGCAGTACACAGGGGTACAATGAGCAGTTCTTC. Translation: CASSSTQGYNEQFF.

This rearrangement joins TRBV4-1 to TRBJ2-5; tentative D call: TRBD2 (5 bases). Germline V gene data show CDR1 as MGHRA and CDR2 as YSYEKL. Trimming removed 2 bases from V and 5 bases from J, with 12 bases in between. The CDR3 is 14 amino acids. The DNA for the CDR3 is TGCGCCAGCAGCCAATCGGACTTACCTGAGACCCAGTACTTC. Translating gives CASSQSDLPETQYF.

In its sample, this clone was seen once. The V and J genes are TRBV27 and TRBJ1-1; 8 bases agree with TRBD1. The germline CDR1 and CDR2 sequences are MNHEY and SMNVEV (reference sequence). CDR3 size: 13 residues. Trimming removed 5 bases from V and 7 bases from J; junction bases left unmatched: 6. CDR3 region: CASSPGGTGEAFF. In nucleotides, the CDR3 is TGTGCCAGCAGTCCAGGGGGCACAGGTGAAGCTTTCTTT.

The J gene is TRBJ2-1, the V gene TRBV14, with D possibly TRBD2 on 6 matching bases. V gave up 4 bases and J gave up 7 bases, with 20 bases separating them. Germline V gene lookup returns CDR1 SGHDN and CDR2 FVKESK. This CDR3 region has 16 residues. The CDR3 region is CASSPTKGRMRNEQFF. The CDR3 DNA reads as TGTGCCAGCAGCCCAACGAAAGGGAGGATGAGGAATGAGCAGTTCTTC.

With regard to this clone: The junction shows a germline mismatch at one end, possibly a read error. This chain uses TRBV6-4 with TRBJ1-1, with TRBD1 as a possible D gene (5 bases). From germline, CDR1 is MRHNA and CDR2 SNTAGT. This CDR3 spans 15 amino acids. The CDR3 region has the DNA TGTGCCAGCAGTTACTCGCGGGGCTTGAACACTGAAGCTTTCTTT. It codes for CASSYSRGLNTEAFF.

Written as DNA, the CDR3 is TGTGCCAGCAGCTACAGGGATAATGAGCAGTTCTTC. Translated: CASSYRDNEQFF. The chain employs TRBV6-1 and TRBJ2-1; D might be TRBD1 (6 bases). Germline values: CDR1 MNHNS, CDR2 SASEGT. The CDR3 is made up of 12 amino acids. V dropped 6 bases and J dropped 7 bases, with 10 bases sitting between them.

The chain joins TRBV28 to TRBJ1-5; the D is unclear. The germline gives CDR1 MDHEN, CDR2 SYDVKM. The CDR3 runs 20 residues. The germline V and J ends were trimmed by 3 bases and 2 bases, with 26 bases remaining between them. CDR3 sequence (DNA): TGTGCCAGCAGTTTGACCCGACGGGAAAGGTGGGGAATTGGCAATCAGCCCCAGCATTTT. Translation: CASSLTRRERWGIGNQPQHF.

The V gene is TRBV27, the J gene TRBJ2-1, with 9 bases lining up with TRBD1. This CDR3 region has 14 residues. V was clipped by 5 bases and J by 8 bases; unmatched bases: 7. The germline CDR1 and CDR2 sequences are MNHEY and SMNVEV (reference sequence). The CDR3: CASSVGTGSHEQFF. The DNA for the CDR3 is TGTGCCAGCAGTGTCGGGACAGGGTCGCATGAGCAGTTCTTC.

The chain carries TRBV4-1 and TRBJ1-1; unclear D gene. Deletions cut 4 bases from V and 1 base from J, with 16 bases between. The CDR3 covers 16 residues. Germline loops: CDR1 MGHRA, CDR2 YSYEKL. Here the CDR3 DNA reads TGCGCCAGCAGCCCCTACTTACAGCGCCCGAACACTGAAGCTTTCTTT. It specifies CASSPYLQRPNTEAFF.